This T cell receptor (beta chain) was identified in a study of blood T cells in healthy people across ages. Regarding the study as a whole: Possibly confounding the expanded clonotype changes was the fact that donor CMV status was unknown. Roughly linear declines in TCR beta diversity per million T cells occurred with age.

Comment on this clonotype: Antigen: not known.

There were at least 6 micrograms of total RNA extracted from every sample. Looked up from germline, CDR1 is SGDLS and CDR2 is YYNGEE. V lost 3 bases, J lost 3 bases, and 6 bases stayed unmatched. The CDR3 totals 15 residues. A sample-barcoded 5' primer and a J-beta primer mix were used in a second PCR of roughly 6 to 12 cycles. Each cDNA was tagged by a template-switch adaptor containing 12 random nucleotides. One entry per CDR3 protein results from TCRdb running MiXCR on the 5' RACE reads. Counted here are approximately 800,000 distinct CDR3 sequences, roughly 60% occurring once; the ten biggest clones make up roughly a quarter.

The rearrangement uses TRBV9 and TRBJ2-1, with 7 positions matching TRBD1. Specimen: blood. The TCR was taken from a young man in good health. The CDR3 region has the DNA TGTGCCAGCAGCGAAACAGGGGAAGGCTACAATGAGCAGTTCTTC. Translation gives CASSETGEGYNEQFF.